This TCR beta chain was retrieved from a study of T cell responses to AZD1222 COVID-19 vaccine. Clones were sequenced by immunoSEQ multiplex PCR, and TCRdb holds only the in-frame ones, with some missing. The sample has 100,000 to 150,000 clones, over 75% seen once. This CDR3 contains 14 residues. Trimming pared 5 bases from V and 7 bases from J, leaving 15 bases between. The germline gives CDR1 MNHEY, CDR2 SMNVEV (reference sequence). This receptor was taken from an adult in good health. The rearrangement uses TRBV27 and TRBJ1-5; maybe TRBD1 (5 bases). Sequenced here: peripheral blood, sampled on day 0 of AZD1222 vaccination. CDR3: CASSPLGDGQPQHF. The CDR3 nucleotides are TGTGCCAGCAGTCCCTTGGGGGACGGACAGCCCCAGCATTTT.